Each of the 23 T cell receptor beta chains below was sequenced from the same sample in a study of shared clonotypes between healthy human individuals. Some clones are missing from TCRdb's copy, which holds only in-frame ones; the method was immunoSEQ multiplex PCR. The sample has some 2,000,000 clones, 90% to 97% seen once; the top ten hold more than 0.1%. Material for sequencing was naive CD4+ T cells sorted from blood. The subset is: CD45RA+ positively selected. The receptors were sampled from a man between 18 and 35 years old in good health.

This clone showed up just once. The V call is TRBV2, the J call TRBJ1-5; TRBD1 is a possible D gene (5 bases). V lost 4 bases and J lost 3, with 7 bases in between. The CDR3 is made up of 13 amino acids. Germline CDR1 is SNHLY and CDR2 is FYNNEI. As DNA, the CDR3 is TGTGCCAGCAGTGGACAGATCAATCAGCCCCAGCATTTT. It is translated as CASSGQINQPQHF.

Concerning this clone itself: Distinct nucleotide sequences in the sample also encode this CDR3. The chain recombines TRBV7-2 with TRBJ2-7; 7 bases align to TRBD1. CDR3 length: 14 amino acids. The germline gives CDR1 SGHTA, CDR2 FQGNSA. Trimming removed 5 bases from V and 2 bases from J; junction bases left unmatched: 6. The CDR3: CASSPRQGAYEQYF. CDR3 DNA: TGTGCCAGCAGCCCCCGACAGGGTGCCTACGAGCAGTACTTC.

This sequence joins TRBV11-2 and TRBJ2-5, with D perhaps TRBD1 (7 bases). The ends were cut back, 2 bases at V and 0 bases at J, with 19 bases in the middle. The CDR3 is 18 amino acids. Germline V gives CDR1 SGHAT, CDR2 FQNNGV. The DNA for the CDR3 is TGTGCCAGCAGCTTAAGAAGGGGGCGGGACTCGTACCAAGAGACCCAGTACTTC. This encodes CASSLRRGRDSYQETQYF.

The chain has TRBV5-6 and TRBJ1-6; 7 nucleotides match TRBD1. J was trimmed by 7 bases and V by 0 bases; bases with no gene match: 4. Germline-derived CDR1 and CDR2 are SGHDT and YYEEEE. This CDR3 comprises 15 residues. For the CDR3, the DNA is TGTGCCAGCAGCTTGGAAGACAGGGAAAATTCACCCCTCCACTTT. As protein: CASSLEDRENSPLHF.

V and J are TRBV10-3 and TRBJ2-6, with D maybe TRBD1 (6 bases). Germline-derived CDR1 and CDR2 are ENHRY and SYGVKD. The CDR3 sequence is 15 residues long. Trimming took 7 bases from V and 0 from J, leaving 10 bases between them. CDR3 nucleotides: TGTGCCATCAAAGGGGGTAACTCTGGGGCCAACGTCCTGACTTTC. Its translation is CAIKGGNSGANVLTF.

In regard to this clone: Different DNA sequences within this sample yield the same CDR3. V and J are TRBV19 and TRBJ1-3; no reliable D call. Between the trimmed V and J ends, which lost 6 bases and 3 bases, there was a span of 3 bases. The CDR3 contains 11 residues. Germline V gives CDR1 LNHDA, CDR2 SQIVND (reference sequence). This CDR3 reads CASSLGNTIYF. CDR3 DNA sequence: TGTGCCAGTAGCCTTGGAAACACCATATATTTT.

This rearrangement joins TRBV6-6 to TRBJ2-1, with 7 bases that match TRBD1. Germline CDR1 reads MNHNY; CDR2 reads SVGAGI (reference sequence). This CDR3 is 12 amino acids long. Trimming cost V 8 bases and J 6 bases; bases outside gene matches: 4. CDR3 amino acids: CASGTASNEQFF. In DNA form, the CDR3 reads TGTGCCAGCGGGACAGCTAGCAATGAGCAGTTCTTC.

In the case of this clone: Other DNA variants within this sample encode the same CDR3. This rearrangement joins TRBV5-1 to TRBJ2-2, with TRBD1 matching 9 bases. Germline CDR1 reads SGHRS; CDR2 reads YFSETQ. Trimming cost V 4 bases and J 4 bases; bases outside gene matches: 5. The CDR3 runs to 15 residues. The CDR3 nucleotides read TGCGCCAGCAGCCTGGGACAGGGCGGCACCGGGGAGCTGTTTTTT. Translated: CASSLGQGGTGELFF.

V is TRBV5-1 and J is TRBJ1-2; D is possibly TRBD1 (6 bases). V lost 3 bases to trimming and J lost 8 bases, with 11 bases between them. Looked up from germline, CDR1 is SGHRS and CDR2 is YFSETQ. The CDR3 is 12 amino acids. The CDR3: CASSSAGDGYTF. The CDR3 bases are TGCGCCAGCAGCTCGGCAGGGGACGGCTACACCTTC.

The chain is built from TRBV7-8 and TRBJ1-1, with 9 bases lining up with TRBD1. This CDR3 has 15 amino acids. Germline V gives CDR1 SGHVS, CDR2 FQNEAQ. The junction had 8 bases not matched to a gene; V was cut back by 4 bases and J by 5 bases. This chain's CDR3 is CASSWAGTGSTEAFF. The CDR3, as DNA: TGTGCCAGCAGCTGGGCCGGGACAGGGTCTACTGAAGCTTTCTTT.

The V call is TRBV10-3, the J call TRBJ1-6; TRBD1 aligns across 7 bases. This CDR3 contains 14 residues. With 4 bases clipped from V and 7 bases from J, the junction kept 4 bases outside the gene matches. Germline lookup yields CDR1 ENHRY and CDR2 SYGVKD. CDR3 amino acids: CAISGTGANSPLHF. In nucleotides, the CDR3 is TGTGCCATCAGTGGAACAGGGGCGAATTCACCCCTCCACTTT.

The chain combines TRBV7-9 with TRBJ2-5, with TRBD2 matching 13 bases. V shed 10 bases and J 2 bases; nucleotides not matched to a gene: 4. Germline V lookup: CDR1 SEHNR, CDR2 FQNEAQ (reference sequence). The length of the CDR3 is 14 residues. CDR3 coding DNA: TGTGCCACCGAACTAGCGGGGGGGCAAGAGACCCAGTACTTC. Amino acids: CATELAGGQETQYF.

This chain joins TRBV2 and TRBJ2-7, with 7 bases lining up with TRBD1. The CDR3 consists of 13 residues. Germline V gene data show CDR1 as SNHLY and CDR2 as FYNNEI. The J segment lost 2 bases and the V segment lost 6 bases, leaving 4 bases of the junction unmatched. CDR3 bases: TGTGCCAGCAGGACAACAGGGGCCTACGAGCAGTACTTC. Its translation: CASRTTGAYEQYF. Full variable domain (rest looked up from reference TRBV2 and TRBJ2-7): EPEVTQTPSHQVTQMGQEVILRCVPISNHLYFYWYRQILGQKVEFLVSFYNNEISEKSEIFDDQFSVERPDGSNFTLKIRSTKLEDSAMYFCASRTTGAYEQYFGPGTRLTVT.

For the CDR3, the DNA is TGCGCCAGCAGCTTGGGGGTAGCGGGGGCCACTAGCACAGATACGCAGTATTTT. It codes for CASSLGVAGATSTDTQYF. The chain uses TRBV5-1 and TRBJ2-3; 9 bases are shared with TRBD2. J gave up 0 bases and V 0 bases, and 8 bases lay outside the gene matches. This CDR3 region has 18 residues. In germline, CDR1 is SGHRS, CDR2 YFSETQ.

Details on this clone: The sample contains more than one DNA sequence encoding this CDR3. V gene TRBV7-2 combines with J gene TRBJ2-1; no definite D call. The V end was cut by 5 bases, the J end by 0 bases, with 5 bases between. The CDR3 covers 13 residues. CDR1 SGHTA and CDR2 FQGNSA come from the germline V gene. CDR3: CASSPPSYNEQFF. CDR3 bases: TGTGCCAGCAGCCCACCCTCCTACAATGAGCAGTTCTTC.

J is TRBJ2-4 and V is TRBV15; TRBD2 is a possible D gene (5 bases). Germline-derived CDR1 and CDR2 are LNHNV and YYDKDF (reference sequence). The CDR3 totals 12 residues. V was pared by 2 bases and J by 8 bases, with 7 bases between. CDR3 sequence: CATSRSRDIQYF. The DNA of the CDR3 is TGTGCCACCAGCAGATCGCGGGACATTCAGTACTTC.

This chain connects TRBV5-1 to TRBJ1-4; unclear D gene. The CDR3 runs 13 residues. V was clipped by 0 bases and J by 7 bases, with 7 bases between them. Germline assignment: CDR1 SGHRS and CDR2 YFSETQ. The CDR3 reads CASSLAEGEKLFF. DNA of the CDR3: TGCGCCAGCAGCTTGGCCGAGGGTGAAAAACTGTTTTTT.

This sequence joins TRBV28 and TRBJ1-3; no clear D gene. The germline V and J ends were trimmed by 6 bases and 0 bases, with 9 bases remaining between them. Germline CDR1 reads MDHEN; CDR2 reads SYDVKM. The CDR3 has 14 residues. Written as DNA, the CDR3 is TGTGCCAGCAGAAGACGGGACTCTGGAAACACCATATATTTT. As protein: CASRRRDSGNTIYF. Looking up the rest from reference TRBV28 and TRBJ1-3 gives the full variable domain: DVKVTQSSRYLVKRTGEKVFLECVQDMDHENMFWYRQDPGLGLRLIYFSYDVKMKEKGDIPEGYSVSREKKERFSLILESASTNQTSMYLCASRRRDSGNTIYFGEGSWLTVV.

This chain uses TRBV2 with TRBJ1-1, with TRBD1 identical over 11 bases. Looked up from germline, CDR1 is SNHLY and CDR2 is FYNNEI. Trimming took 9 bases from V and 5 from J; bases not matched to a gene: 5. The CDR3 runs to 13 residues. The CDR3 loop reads CARSGTGGTEAFF. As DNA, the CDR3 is TGTGCCAGATCCGGGACAGGGGGGACTGAAGCTTTCTTT.

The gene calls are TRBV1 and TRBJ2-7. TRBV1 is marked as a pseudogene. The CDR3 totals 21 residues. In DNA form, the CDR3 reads TGCACCAGCAGCCAAGAAACGGTGGCGGGCCCCCAAACCGACAGCTCCTACGAGCAGTACTTC. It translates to CTSSQETVAGPQTDSSYEQYF.

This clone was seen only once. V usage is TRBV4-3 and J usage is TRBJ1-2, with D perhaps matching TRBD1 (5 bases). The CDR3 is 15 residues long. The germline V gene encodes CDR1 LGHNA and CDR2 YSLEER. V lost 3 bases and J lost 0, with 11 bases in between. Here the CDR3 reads CASSQGRGANYGYTF. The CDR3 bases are TGCGCCAGCAGCCAGGGCCGGGGGGCTAACTATGGCTACACCTTC.

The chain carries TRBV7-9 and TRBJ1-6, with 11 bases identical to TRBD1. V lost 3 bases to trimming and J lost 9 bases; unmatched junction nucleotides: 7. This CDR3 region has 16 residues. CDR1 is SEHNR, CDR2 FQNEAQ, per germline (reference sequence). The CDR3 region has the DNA TGTGCCAGCAGCTTCAGGACAGGGGGCCGGGGTTCACCCCTCCACTTT. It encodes CASSFRTGGRGSPLHF.

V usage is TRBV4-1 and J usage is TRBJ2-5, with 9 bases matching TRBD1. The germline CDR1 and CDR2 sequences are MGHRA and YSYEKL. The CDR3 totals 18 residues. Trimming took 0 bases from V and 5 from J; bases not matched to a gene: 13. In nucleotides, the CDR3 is TGCGCCAGCAGCCAAGAGGAAGCCGGGACAGGGCGGATGGAGACCCAGTACTTC. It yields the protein CASSQEEAGTGRMETQYF.